This T cell receptor beta chain was documented in a study of tumor-infiltrating lymphocytes in localized non-small cell lung cancer. Study-level points and caveats: No link was found between tumor T-cell fraction and recurrence-free survival.

Here immunoSEQ multiplex PCR was the method, and the copy in TCRdb shows in-frame clones only, minus some. Seen here are around 16,000 clones, around 78% observed once, and the top ten hold around 4.9%. Trimming shortened V by 0 bases and J by 4 bases, and 9 bases separated the two germline ends. CDR3 length: 14 residues. The germline V gene encodes CDR1 MNHNY and CDR2 SVGAGI (reference sequence). On this clone itself: Its matching antigen is unknown.

The rearrangement joins TRBV6-6 to TRBJ2-5; D is ambiguous. The receptor's source is a human donor with non-small cell lung cancer. The sample consisted of lung tumor tissue. Here the CDR3 DNA reads TGTGCCAGCAGTTACTCTACAGTGGCAGAGACCCAGTACTTC. Protein: CASSYSTVAETQYF.